One T cell receptor (beta chain) is described in this entry. What it binds is not known. The protocol was immunoSEQ multiplex PCR, while the TCRdb copy is restricted to in-frame clones and leaves out a portion. The table lists around 100,000 clones, around 94% of them singletons. These data belong to a study of brain T cells in children with intractable seizures. The CDR3 runs 14 residues. Trimming cost V 7 bases and J 6 bases, with 16 bases left between them. Looked up from germline, CDR1 is MDHEN and CDR2 is SYDVKM. Study-level points and caveats: Viral specificity was inferred only from CDR3 similarity; HCMV serostatus was unknown. Pre- and post-surgery blood differed in depth, so pre-surgery absences may be undersampling.

Surgery cases with the highest brain T cell transcript signatures were chosen for sequencing. Before surgery, patients took at least one anti-epileptic drug. The chain recombines TRBV28 with TRBJ1-5, with D maybe TRBD1 (6 bases). The specimen was peripheral blood, collected at surgery. The clonotype was recovered from a boy under two years old with hemimegalencephaly and intractable seizures. CDR3 sequence reads: CASKIQGTGQPQHF. The CDR3 nucleotides are TGTGCCAGCAAGATACAGGGCACAGGTCAGCCCCAGCATTTT. Full variable domain (outside the CDR3, taken from reference TRBV28 and TRBJ1-5): DVKVTQSSRYLVKRTGEKVFLECVQDMDHENMFWYRQDPGLGLRLIYFSYDVKMKEKGDIPEGYSVSREKKERFSLILESASTNQTSMYLCASKIQGTGQPQHFGDGTRLSIL.